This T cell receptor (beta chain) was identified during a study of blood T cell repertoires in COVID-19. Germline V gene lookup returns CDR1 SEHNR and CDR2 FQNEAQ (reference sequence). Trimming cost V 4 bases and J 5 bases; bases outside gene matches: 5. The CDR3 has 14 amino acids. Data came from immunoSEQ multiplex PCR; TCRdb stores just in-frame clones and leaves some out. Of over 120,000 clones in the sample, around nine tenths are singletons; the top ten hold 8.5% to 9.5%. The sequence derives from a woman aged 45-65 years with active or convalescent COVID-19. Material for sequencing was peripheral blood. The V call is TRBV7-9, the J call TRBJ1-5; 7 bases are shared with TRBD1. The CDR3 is CASSSARGDQPQHF. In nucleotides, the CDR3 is TGTGCCAGCAGCTCAGCCAGGGGGGATCAGCCCCAGCATTTT.